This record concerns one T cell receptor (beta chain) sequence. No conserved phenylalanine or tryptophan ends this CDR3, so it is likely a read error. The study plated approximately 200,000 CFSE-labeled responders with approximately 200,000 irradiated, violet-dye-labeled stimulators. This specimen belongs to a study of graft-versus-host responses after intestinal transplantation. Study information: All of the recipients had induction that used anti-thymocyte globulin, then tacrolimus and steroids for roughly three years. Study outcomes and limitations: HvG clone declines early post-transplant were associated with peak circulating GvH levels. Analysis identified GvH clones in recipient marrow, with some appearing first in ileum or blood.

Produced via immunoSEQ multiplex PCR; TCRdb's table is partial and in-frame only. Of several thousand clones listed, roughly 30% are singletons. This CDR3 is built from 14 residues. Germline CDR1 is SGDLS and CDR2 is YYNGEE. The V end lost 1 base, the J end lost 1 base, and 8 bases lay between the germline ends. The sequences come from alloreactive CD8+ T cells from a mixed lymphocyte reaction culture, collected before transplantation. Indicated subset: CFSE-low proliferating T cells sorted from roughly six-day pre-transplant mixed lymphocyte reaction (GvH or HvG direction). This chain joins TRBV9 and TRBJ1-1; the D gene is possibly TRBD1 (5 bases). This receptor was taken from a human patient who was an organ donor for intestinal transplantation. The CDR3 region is CASSVSGTNTEAFS. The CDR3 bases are TGTGCCAGCAGCGTATCAGGGACGAACACTGAAGCTTTCTCT.